The TCR beta chain under discussion was sequenced for a study of blood T cell repertoires in COVID-19. TCRdb's copy holds only in-frame clones and misses some; the assay was immunoSEQ multiplex PCR. This table holds 270,000 or so clones, around nine tenths found once. The recovered donors of Cohort 3 showed two negative PCRs, clearance, or symptom resolution. The sample taken for sequencing was PBMCs or T cells enriched from blood (not recorded which). The TCR originated in a woman between 18 and 29 years old who had recovered from COVID-19.

CDR3 DNA sequence: TGCAGTGCTCCACAAGAGACCCAGTACTTC. Residues: CSAPQETQYF. The chain links TRBV20-1 to TRBJ2-5; D unresolved. The germline CDR1 and CDR2 sequences are DFQATT and SNEGSKA (reference sequence). V was pared by 5 bases and J by 2 bases, with 3 bases between. The CDR3 totals 10 residues.